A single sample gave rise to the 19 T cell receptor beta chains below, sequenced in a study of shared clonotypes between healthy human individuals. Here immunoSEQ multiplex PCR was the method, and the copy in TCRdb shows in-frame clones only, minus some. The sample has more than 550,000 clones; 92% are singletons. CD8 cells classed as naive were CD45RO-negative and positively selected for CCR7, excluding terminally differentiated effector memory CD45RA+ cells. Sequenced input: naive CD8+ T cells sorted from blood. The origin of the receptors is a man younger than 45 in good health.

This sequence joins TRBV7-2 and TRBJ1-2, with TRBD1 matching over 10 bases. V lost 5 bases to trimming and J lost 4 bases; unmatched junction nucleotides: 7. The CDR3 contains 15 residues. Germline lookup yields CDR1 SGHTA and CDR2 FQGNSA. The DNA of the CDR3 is TGTGCCAGCAGCCCTGACAGGGGGCGAATCTATGGCTACACCTTC. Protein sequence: CASSPDRGRIYGYTF.

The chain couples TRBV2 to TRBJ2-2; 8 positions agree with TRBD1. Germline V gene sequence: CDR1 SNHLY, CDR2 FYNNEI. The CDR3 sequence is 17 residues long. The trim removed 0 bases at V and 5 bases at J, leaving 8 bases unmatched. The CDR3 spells CASSEALGQGGTGELFF. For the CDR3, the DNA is TGTGCCAGCAGTGAAGCGCTTGGACAGGGCGGGACCGGGGAGCTGTTTTTT.

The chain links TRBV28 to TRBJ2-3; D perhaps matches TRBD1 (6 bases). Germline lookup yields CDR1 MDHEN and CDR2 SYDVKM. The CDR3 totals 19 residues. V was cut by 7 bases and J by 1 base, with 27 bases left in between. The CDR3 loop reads CASTGAAGETLRRTDTQYF. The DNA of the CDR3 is TGTGCCAGCACCGGGGCGGCAGGGGAAACTCTCCGACGCACAGATACGCAGTATTTT.

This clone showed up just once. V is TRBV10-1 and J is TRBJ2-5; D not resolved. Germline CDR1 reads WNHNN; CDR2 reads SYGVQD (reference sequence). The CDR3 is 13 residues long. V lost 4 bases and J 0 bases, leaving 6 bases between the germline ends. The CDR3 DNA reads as TGCGCCAGCAGTGGTCCAGACCAAGAGACCCAGTACTTC. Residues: CASSGPDQETQYF.

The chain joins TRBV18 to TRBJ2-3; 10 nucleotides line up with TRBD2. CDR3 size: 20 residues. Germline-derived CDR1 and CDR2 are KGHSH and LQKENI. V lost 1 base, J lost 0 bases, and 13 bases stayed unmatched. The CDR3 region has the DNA TGTGCCAGCTCACCACAAAGCGGGAGGGCTAAGGGGTCTAGCACAGATACGCAGTATTTT. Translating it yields CASSPQSGRAKGSSTDTQYF. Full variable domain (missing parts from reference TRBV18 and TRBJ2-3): NAGVMQNPRHLVRRRGQEARLRCSPMKGHSHVYWYRQLPEEGLKFMVYLQKENIIDESGMPKERFSAEFPKEGPSILRIQQVVRGDSAAYFCASSPQSGRAKGSSTDTQYFGPGTRLTVL.

The CDR3 is CASSFVPSGANAYEQYF. CDR3 DNA: TGTGCCAGCAGTTTTGTCCCCTCGGGGGCGAACGCCTACGAGCAGTACTTC. The chain uses TRBV28 and TRBJ2-7, with D possibly called TRBD1 or TRBD2 (6 bases each). The CDR3 consists of 17 residues. Germline V gene lookup returns CDR1 MDHEN and CDR2 SYDVKM. V gave up 3 bases and J gave up 2 bases, with 20 bases separating them.

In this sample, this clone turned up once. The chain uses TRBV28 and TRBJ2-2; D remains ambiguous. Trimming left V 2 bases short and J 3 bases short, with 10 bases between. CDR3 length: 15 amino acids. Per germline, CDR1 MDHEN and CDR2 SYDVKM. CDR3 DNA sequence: TGTGCCAGCAGTTTAATGGCTACCTACACCGGGGAGCTGTTTTTT. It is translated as CASSLMATYTGELFF.

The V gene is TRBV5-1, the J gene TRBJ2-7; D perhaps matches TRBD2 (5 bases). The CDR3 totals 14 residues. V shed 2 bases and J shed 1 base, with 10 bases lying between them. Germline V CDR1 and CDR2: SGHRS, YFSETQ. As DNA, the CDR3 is TGCGCCAGCAGCTTTCTAGCCAATTCCTACGAGCAGTACTTC. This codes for CASSFLANSYEQYF.

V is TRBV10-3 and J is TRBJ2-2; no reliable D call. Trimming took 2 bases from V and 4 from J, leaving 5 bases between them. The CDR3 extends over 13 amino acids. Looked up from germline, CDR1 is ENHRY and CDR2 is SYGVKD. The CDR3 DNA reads TGTGCCATCAGTGAGGGCAGCACCGGGGAGCTGTTTTTT. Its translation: CAISEGSTGELFF.

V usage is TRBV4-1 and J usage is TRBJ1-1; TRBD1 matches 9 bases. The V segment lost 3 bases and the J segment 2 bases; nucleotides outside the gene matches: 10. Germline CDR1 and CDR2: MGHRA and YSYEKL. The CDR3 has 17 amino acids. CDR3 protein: CASSQFVPGQGNTEAFF. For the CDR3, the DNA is TGCGCCAGCAGCCAGTTCGTACCGGGACAGGGAAACACTGAAGCTTTCTTT.

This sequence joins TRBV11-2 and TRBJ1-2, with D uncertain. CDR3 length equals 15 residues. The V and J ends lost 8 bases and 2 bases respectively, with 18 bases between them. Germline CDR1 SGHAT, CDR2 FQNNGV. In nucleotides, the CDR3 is TGTGCCAGCCGAGGCAATGGGCTGGCGAACTATGGCTACACCTTC. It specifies CASRGNGLANYGYTF.

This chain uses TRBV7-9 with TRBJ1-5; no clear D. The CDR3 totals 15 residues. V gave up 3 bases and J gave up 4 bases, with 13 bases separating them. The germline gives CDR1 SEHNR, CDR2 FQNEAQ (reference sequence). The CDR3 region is CASSLSAVVNQPQHF. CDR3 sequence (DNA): TGTGCCAGCAGCTTGAGCGCAGTAGTTAATCAGCCCCAGCATTTT.

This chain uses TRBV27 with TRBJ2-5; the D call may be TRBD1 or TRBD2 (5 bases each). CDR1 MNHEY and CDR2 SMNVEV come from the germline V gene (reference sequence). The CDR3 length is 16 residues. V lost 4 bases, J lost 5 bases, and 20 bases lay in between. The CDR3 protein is CASSYTPPTEGETQYF. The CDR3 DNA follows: TGTGCCAGCAGTTATACCCCCCCCACCGAGGGGGAGACCCAGTACTTC.

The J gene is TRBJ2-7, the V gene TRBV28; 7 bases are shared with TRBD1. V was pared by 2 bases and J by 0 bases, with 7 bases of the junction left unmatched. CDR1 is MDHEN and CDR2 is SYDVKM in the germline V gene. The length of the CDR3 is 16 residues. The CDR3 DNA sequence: TGTGCCAGCAGTTTAATTCCGGGACAGACCTCCTACGAGCAGTACTTC. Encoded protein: CASSLIPGQTSYEQYF.

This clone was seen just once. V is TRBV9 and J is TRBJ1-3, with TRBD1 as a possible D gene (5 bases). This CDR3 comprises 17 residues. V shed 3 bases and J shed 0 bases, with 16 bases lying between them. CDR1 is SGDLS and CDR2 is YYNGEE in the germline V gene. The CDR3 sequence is CASSAALRAGSGNTIYF. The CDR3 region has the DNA TGTGCCAGCAGCGCCGCTCTCAGGGCCGGCTCTGGAAACACCATATATTTT.

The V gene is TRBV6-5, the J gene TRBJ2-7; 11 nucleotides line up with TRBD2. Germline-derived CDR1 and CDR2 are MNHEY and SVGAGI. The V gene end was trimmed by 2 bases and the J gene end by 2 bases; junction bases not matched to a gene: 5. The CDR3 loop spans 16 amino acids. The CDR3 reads CASSYMTSGVTYEQYF. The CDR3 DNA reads TGTGCCAGCAGTTACATGACTAGCGGGGTAACCTACGAGCAGTACTTC.

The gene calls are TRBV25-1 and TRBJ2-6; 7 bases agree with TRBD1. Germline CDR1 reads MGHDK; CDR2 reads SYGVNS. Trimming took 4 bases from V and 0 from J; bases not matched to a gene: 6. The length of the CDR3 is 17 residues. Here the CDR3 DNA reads TGTGCCAGCAGTGGGGACAGTGAAATCTCTGGGGCCAACGTCCTGACTTTC. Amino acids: CASSGDSEISGANVLTF.

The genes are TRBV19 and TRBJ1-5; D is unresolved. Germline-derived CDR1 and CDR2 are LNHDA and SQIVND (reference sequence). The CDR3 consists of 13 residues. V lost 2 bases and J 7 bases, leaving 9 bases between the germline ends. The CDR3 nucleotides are TGTGCCAGTAGTATATGGGCCCCCCAGCCCCAGCATTTT. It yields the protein CASSIWAPQPQHF.

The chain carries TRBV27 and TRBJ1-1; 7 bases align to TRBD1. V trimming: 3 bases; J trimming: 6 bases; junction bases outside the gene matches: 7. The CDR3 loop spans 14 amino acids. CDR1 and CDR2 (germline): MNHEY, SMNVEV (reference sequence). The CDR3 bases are TGTGCCAGCAGTTTGTTCGGGACAGAGGCTGAAGCTTTCTTT. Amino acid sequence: CASSLFGTEAEAFF.